This passage covers 13 T cell receptor beta chains from one sample sequenced in a study of control samples from healthy donors and cancer patients. Sequenced by immunoSEQ multiplex PCR; TCRdb stores in-frame clones only, minus some. This sample has some 140,000 clones, with about 90% found just once. The sequencing sample was made of PBMCs. These TCRs come from a man aged 50-59 years with head and neck cancer.

CDR3 DNA sequence: TGTGCCAGCAGCCCCCTTAGCGGGAGGGAGACCCAGTACTTC. Residues: CASSPLSGRETQYF. The chain is built from TRBV5-5 and TRBJ2-5; TRBD2 matches at 10 bases. This CDR3 region has 14 residues. The V and J ends lost 4 bases and 5 bases, in that order; junction bases with no gene match: 5. Per the germline V gene, CDR1 is SGHKS and CDR2 is YYEKEE (reference sequence).

The J gene is TRBJ2-1, the V gene TRBV25-1, with D possibly TRBD2 on 6 matching bases. The V gene lost 4 bases and the J gene lost 10 bases, with 11 bases spanning the gap. Germline CDR1 is MGHDK and CDR2 is SYGVNS. The CDR3 spans 12 residues. The CDR3 sequence: CASSGRDSEQFF. The CDR3 bases are TGTGCCAGCAGTGGCCGGGACTCCGAGCAGTTCTTC.

The rearrangement links TRBV5-1 to TRBJ2-1; D is unclear. V was trimmed by 0 bases and J by 0 bases, leaving 1 base between them. The CDR3 extends over 13 amino acids. The V gene's germline CDR1 is SGHRS and CDR2 YFSETQ. CDR3 loop: CASSLASYNEQFF. The CDR3 nucleotides are TGCGCCAGCAGCTTGGCCTCCTACAATGAGCAGTTCTTC.

CDR3 residues: CASSPGANEQFF. The DNA of the CDR3 is TGCGCCAGCAGCCCCGGGGCCAATGAGCAGTTCTTC. The chain uses TRBV5-1 and TRBJ2-1; the D gene could be TRBD1 or TRBD2 (5 bases each). V was pared by 4 bases and J by 6 bases, with 8 bases between. Germline V CDR1 and CDR2: SGHRS, YFSETQ. The CDR3 totals 12 residues.

V usage is TRBV6-5 and J usage is TRBJ2-1; 8 positions agree with TRBD2. The junction had 12 bases not matched to a gene; V was cut back by 5 bases and J by 9 bases. This CDR3 has 15 residues. Germline V gene sequence: CDR1 MNHEY, CDR2 SVGAGI. CDR3 sequence: CASSIRGAGGGEQFF. CDR3 in DNA: TGTGCCAGCAGTATTAGGGGGGCGGGAGGTGGTGAGCAGTTCTTC.

J is TRBJ2-3 and V is TRBV13, with TRBD1 as a possible D gene (5 bases). From germline, CDR1 is PRHDT and CDR2 FYEKMQ (reference sequence). Between the trimmed V and J ends, which lost 5 bases and 6 bases, there was a span of 15 bases. The CDR3 runs 14 residues. CDR3 in amino acids: CASSLGKGMDTQYF. CDR3 DNA sequence: TGTGCCAGCAGCCTGGGGAAGGGGATGGATACGCAGTATTTT.

This clone was picked up a small number of times. The rearrangement links TRBV7-9 to TRBJ1-1, with 9 bases identical to TRBD1. Germline-derived CDR1 and CDR2 are SEHNR and FQNEAQ (reference sequence). V gave up 0 bases and J gave up 1 base; unmatched junction bases: 0. The CDR3 runs to 15 residues. The chain's CDR3 is CASSLATGGNTEAFF. Written as DNA, the CDR3 is TGTGCCAGCAGCTTAGCGACAGGGGGGAACACTGAAGCTTTCTTT.

The J gene is TRBJ2-5, the V gene TRBV18, with 8 bases aligning to TRBD1. V was pared by 5 bases and J by 4 bases, with 6 bases of the junction left unmatched. Germline CDR1 is KGHSH and CDR2 is LQKENI. The CDR3 is 14 residues long. Here the CDR3 DNA reads TGTGCCAGCTCAGAGAGGACAGGGCGAGAGACCCAGTACTTC. Translating it yields CASSERTGRETQYF.

The rearrangement joins TRBV7-2 to TRBJ2-7; D uncertain. V shed 1 base and J shed 0 bases, with 7 bases lying between them. Germline CDR1 is SGHTA and CDR2 is FQGNSA. The CDR3 is 14 residues long. This CDR3 is CASSLGLYSYEQYF. The CDR3 coding sequence is TGTGCCAGCAGCTTAGGCCTTTACTCCTACGAGCAGTACTTC.

The chain recombines TRBV29-1 with TRBJ2-5, with D possibly matching TRBD2 (5 bases). The CDR3 runs to 12 residues. V gave up 3 bases and J gave up 4 bases, with 9 bases separating them. CDR1 is SQVTM and CDR2 is ANQGSEA in the germline V gene. The CDR3 region has the DNA TGCAGCGTTGAGGAGGTTGGAGAGACCCAGTACTTC. It encodes CSVEEVGETQYF.

This chain connects TRBV10-3 to TRBJ2-3; 7 bases are shared with TRBD2. Germline V CDR1 and CDR2: ENHRY, SYGVKD. The CDR3 totals 16 residues. V shed 6 bases, J shed 2 bases, and the junction held 11 bases outside the gene matches. CDR3 sequence (DNA): TGTGCCATCAGCGTAGGTCTAGCGGTTATCACAGATACGCAGTATTTT. This encodes CAISVGLAVITDTQYF.

V gene TRBV28 combines with J gene TRBJ2-7; D unclear. V shed 5 bases and J shed 0 bases, with 14 bases lying between them. This CDR3 is built from 15 residues. Germline V gives CDR1 MDHEN, CDR2 SYDVKM. The CDR3 sequence is CASSPIDSSSYEQYF. CDR3 nucleotides: TGTGCCAGCAGTCCCATTGATTCAAGCTCCTACGAGCAGTACTTC. The variable domain in full, completed from reference TRBV28 and TRBJ2-7, reads DVKVTQSSRYLVKRTGEKVFLECVQDMDHENMFWYRQDPGLGLRLIYFSYDVKMKEKGDIPEGYSVSREKKERFSLILESASTNQTSMYLCASSPIDSSSYEQYFGPGTRLTVT.

The J gene is TRBJ2-1, the V gene TRBV6-5; the match to TRBD2 covers 10 bases. From germline, CDR1 is MNHEY and CDR2 SVGAGI. The CDR3 has 15 residues. The V and J ends lost 7 bases and 6 bases, in that order; junction bases with no gene match: 9. Here the CDR3 DNA reads TGTGCCAGCATCCGGGCTAGCGGGAGCACCAATGAGCAGTTCTTC. This encodes CASIRASGSTNEQFF.